These T cell receptor beta chains were read from a single sample in a study of tissue T cells after allogeneic stem cell transplantation. TCRdb's copy holds only in-frame clones and misses some; the assay was immunoSEQ multiplex PCR. Counted here are 600 to 850 clones, 45% occurring once; the ten biggest clones make up roughly 28%. Sequencing was performed on jejunal tissue, taken at autopsy. Source of these receptors: a female patient aged 40 to 69 with steroid-refractory graft-versus-host disease after an allogeneic stem cell transplant. Among the T cells, some may be from the graft donor. Each CDR3 is given with its conserved first and last residue. D genes are given only for firm matches. Clone size is not always given. Where it is, it says once, few, many or a class for expanded clones.

V	J	size	D	CDR3	DNA
TRBV4-3	TRBJ2-5	-	-	CASSQGGGGLETQYF	TGCGCCAGCAGCCAAGGAGGTGGCGGCCTAGAGACCCAGTACTTC
TRBV4-3	TRBJ2-1	few	TRBD1	CASSQDKGQGNEQFF	TGCGCCAGCAGCCAAGATAAAGGACAGGGAAATGAGCAGTTCTTC
TRBV7-9	TRBJ2-7	large	-	CASTRTQGEQYF	TGTGCCAGCACTCGAACTCAGGGCGAGCAGTACTTC
TRBV6-6	TRBJ2-1	-	-	CASSYTDRIQFF	TGTGCCAGCAGTTATACCGACCGTATACAGTTCTTC
TRBV7-9	TRBJ2-7	hyperexpanded	TRBD2	CASSRSGTSGIYEQYF	TGTGCCAGCAGCCGGTCGGGGACTAGCGGTATCTACGAGCAGTACTTC
TRBV12-3/TRBV12-4	TRBJ1-5	-	-	CASSLSARSRHF	TGTGCCAGCAGTTTAAGTGCTCGTAGTCGGCATTTT
TRBV6-5	TRBJ1-1	-	-	CASSYLGSTEAFF	TGTGCCAGCAGTTACCTGGGTAGCACTGAAGCTTTCTTT
TRBV5-6	TRBJ1-5	-	-	CASSLYLRGLQPQHF	TGTGCCAGCAGCTTGTATCTGCGGGGGCTCCAGCCCCAGCATTTT
TRBV18	TRBJ1-4	-	-	CASSPNRVSDEKLFF	TGTGCCAGCTCACCGAACAGGGTTTCGGATGAAAAACTGTTTTTT
TRBV3-1/TRBV3-2	TRBJ2-7	large	TRBD2	CASNLAGSYEQYF	TGTGCCAGCAACCTAGCGGGGTCCTACGAGCAGTACTTC
TRBV10-3	TRBJ2-5	large	TRBD2	CATQLAAQETQYF	TGTGCCACCCAACTAGCGGCCCAAGAGACCCAGTACTTC
TRBV13	TRBJ2-7	-	TRBD2	CASKRTSVSYEQYF	TGTGCCAGCAAACGGACTAGCGTATCCTACGAGCAGTACTTC
TRBV10-3	TRBJ2-1	-	-	CAISESRLKLLYNEQFF	TGTGCCATCAGTGAGTCTAGACTAAAACTGCTCTACAATGAGCAGTTCTTC
TRBV29-1	TRBJ1-2	large	-	CSVKQGPGYGYTF	TGCAGCGTAAAACAGGGCCCTGGCTATGGCTACACCTTC
TRBV10-3	TRBJ1-3	-	TRBD1	CAIKGQPESGNTIYF	TGTGCCATCAAGGGACAGCCGGAATCTGGAAACACCATATATTTT
TRBV3-1/TRBV3-2	TRBJ2-3	-	TRBD2	CASSRAGGGTDTQYF	TGTGCCAGCAGCCGGGCGGGGGGCGGCACAGATACGCAGTATTTT
TRBV6-5	TRBJ1-2	-	-	CASTKGPRSGYTF	TGTGCCAGCACCAAGGGGCCCCGAAGTGGCTACACCTTC
TRBV7-9	TRBJ1-6	few	-	CASSFGGGGSPLHF	TGTGCCAGCAGCTTTGGAGGGGGTGGTTCACCCCTCCACTTT
TRBV6-5	TRBJ1-5	-	-	CASRTVGQPQHF	TGTGCCAGCCGGACGGTTGGGCAGCCCCAGCATTTT
TRBV18	TRBJ2-3	once	TRBD1	CASSGLDRGQYF	TGTGCCAGCTCAGGATTGGACAGGGGGCAATATTTT
TRBV6-5	TRBJ1-1	-	-	CASRQRGRGTEAFF	TGTGCCAGCAGACAACGGGGTAGGGGCACTGAAGCTTTCTTT
TRBV19	TRBJ1-6	-	-	CASSIDGGGSPLHF	TGTGCCAGTAGTATCGACGGGGGCGGGTCACCCCTCCACTTT
TRBV5-1	TRBJ2-5	-	-	CASSLEGQETQYF	TGCGCCAGCAGCTTAGAAGGGCAAGAGACCCAGTACTTC
TRBV5-8	TRBJ1-4	-	TRBD1	CASSRDRGRVNEKLFF	TGTGCCAGCAGCCGTGACAGGGGGCGAGTTAATGAAAAACTGTTTTTT
TRBV18	TRBJ2-1	once	-	CASSPPGTFGEQFF	TGTGCCAGCTCACCACCAGGGACCTTTGGAGAGCAGTTCTTC
TRBV3-1/TRBV3-2	TRBJ1-1	few	-	CASSRQALNTEAFF	TGTGCCAGCAGCCGACAGGCTCTGAACACTGAAGCTTTCTTT
TRBV2	TRBJ1-4	-	-	CASSSQDREPNEKLFF	TGTGCCAGCAGTTCCCAGGACAGAGAACCTAATGAAAAACTGTTTTTT
TRBV6-1	TRBJ1-1	-	-	CASSEGSVRDTEAFF	TGTGCCAGCAGTGAGGGTTCTGTAAGAGACACTGAAGCTTTCTTT
TRBV7-6	TRBJ2-5	-	-	CASSPRQTILETQYF	TGTGCCAGCAGCCCGAGACAGACAATCTTGGAGACCCAGTACTTC
TRBV11-2	TRBJ2-7	large	-	CASSLDTGIEQYF	TGTGCCAGCAGCTTAGATACAGGGATCGAGCAGTACTTC
TRBV6-5	TRBJ1-4	-	-	CASSYGEKLFF	TGTGCCAGCAGTTACGGGGAAAAACTGTTTTTT
TRBV5-1	TRBJ1-6	-	TRBD1	CASSFGLDRANSPLHF	TGCGCCAGCAGCTTCGGCTTGGACAGGGCTAATTCACCCCTCCACTTT